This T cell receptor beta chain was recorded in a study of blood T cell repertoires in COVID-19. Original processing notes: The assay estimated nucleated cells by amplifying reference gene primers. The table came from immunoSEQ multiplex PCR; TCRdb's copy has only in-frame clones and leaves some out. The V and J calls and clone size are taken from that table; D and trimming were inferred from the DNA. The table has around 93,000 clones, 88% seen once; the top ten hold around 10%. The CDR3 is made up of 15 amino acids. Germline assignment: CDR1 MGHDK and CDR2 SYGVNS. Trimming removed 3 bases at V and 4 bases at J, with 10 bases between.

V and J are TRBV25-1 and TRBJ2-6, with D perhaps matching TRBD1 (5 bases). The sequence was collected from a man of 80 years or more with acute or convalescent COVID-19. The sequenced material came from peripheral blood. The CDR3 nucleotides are TGTGCCAGCAGTGACGCAGGGCCCGGGGCCAACGTCCTGACTTTC. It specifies CASSDAGPGANVLTF. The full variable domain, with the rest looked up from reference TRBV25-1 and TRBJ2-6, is EADIYQTPRYLVIGTGKKITLECSQTMGHDKMYWYQQDPGMELHLIHYSYGVNSTEKGDLSSESTVSRIRTEHFPLTLESARPSHTSQYLCASSDAGPGANVLTFGAGSRLTVL.